This is a list of T cell receptor beta chains from one sample in a study of Graves' ophthalmopathy and Graves' hyperthyroidism. A single record per CDR3 protein comes from TCRdb applying MiXCR to the multiplex PCR reads. This table holds fewer than 400,000 distinct CDR3 sequences, roughly 18% found once. Input material: peripheral blood. The receptor set was obtained from a woman between 18 and 30 years old with Graves' ophthalmopathy. The CDR3 runs from the conserved cysteine through the conserved F or W. Each record gives: D gene, clone size, J gene, V gene, CDR3 protein, CDR3 DNA. The D gene is left open where the match is weak. Only part of the rows carry a size: once, few, many, or a class if the clone is expanded.

>TRBD2|many|TRBJ2-5|TRBV27
CASSFLAGGQETQYF
TGTGCCAGCAGTTTCCTAGCGGGGGGGCAAGAGACCCAGTACTTC
>TRBD2|many|TRBJ2-7|TRBV7-6
CASSLASWTSDYEQYF
TGTGCCAGCAGCTTAGCGAGTTGGACTAGCGACTACGAGCAGTACTTC
>TRBD1|many|TRBJ1-2|TRBV18
CASSKQGRWIYGYTF
TGTGCCAGCTCAAAACAGGGGCGCTGGATCTATGGCTACACCTTC
>NA|many|TRBJ1-1|TRBV6-5
CASSYDPIKGAFF
TGTGCCAGCAGTTATGACCCTATCAAGGGAGCTTTCTTT
>NA|many|TRBJ1-3|TRBV7-2
CASSLGTAYGNTIYF
TGTGCCAGCAGCTTAGGGACAGCGTACGGAAACACCATATATTTT
>NA|many|TRBJ2-5|TRBV5-1
CASSGTHQETQYF
TGCGCCAGTTCTGGGACCCACCAAGAGACCCAGTACTTC
>TRBD1|NA|TRBJ2-7|TRBV28
CASSTGDRHFFF
TGTGCCAGCAGTACTGGGGACAGGCACTTTTTCTTC
>NA|NA|TRBJ1-2|TRBV6-2/TRBV6-3
CASSSDGANYGYTF
TGTGCCAGCAGTTCGGACGGCGCTAACTATGGCTACACCTTC
>NA|many|TRBJ2-5|TRBV29-1
CSVGAAQETQYF
TGCAGCGTTGGGGCAGCCCAAGAGACCCAGTACTTC
>TRBD1|once|TRBJ2-7|TRBV6-2/TRBV6-3
CASSYEAPGTGGLEQYF
TGTGCCAGCAGTTATGAAGCACCCGGGACAGGGGGGTTGGAGCAGTACTTC
>TRBD1|many|TRBJ1-1|TRBV6-1
CASRSQGMNTEAFF
TGTGCCAGCAGGTCACAGGGGATGAACACTGAAGCTTTCTTT
>NA|many|TRBJ1-5|TRBV6-2/TRBV6-3
CASSQERYNQPQHF
TGTGCCAGCAGCCAAGAGAGATACAATCAGCCCCAGCATTTT
>NA|NA|TRBJ1-1|TRBV12-3/TRBV12-4
CASTRSGNTEAFF
TGTGCCAGCACCCGAAGTGGAAACACTGAAGCTTTCTTT
>NA|many|TRBJ2-5|TRBV6-2/TRBV6-3
CASSYPDNGETQYF
TGTGCCAGCAGTTACCCGGACAATGGAGAGACCCAGTACTTC
>NA|many|TRBJ2-6|TRBV6-2/TRBV6-3
CASSSFNSLNRESGANVLTF
TGTGCCAGCAGTTCCTTCAATTCACTAAACAGGGAGTCGGGGGCCAACGTCCTGACTTTC
>NA|many|TRBJ2-7|TRBV6-2/TRBV6-3
CASSFTADLRLSLGF
TGTGCCAGCAGTTTCACAGCCGACCTTCGCCTCAGTTTAGGGTTC
>NA|many|TRBJ1-5|TRBV7-8
CASSLGSGPQHF
TGTGCCAGCAGCTTAGGGTCGGGGCCCCAGCATTTT
>TRBD1|many|TRBJ2-5|TRBV5-1
CASSTRQGQTQYF
TGCGCCAGCAGCACCCGACAGGGACAGACCCAGTACTTC
>NA|many|TRBJ1-2|TRBV6-4
CASSDKSLPNYSYTF
TGTGCCAGCAGTGATAAGTCCCTCCCTAACTATAGCTACACCTTC
>NA|many|TRBJ2-7|TRBV5-1
CASSLVQGHEQYF
TGCGCCAGCAGCTTAGTGCAGGGTCACGAGCAGTACTTC
>NA|many|TRBJ1-5|TRBV6-2/TRBV6-3
CASSSRINQPQHF
TGTGCCAGCAGTTCTAGGATCAATCAGCCCCAGCATTTT
>NA|many|TRBJ1-1|TRBV18
CASSPSGSTEAFF
TGTGCCAGCTCACCATCGGGGTCCACTGAAGCTTTCTTT
>NA|many|TRBJ2-7|TRBV6-5
CASKAGEQYF
TGTGCCAGCAAGGCGGGAGAGCAGTACTTC
>NA|many|TRBJ1-1|TRBV7-2
CASSVPAGVGTEAFF
TGTGCCAGCAGCGTCCCCGCGGGGGTTGGCACTGAAGCTTTCTTT
>TRBD1|NA|TRBJ1-6|TRBV6-1
CASRSGQGVSALHF
TGTGCCAGCAGATCGGGACAGGGGGTCTCGGCCCTCCACTTT
>TRBD1|NA|TRBJ2-2|TRBV7-2
CASSPRGQGELFF
TGTGCCAGCAGCCCCCGGGGACAGGGGGAGCTGTTTTTT
>NA|many|TRBJ2-1|TRBV11-2
CASSLWDNYNEQFF
TGTGCCAGCAGCTTATGGGACAACTACAATGAGCAGTTCTTC
>NA|many|TRBJ1-1|TRBV19
CASSGGLSHTEAFF
TGTGCCAGTAGCGGGGGACTATCCCACACTGAAGCTTTCTTT
>TRBD1|NA|TRBJ1-2|TRBV20-1
CSATGQGGSGYTF
TGCAGTGCTACCGGACAGGGAGGATCTGGCTACACCTTC
>TRBD1|many|TRBJ2-7|TRBV28
CATLPGTGAREQYF
TGTGCCACCCTACCCGGGACAGGGGCTAGAGAGCAGTACTTC
>NA|few|TRBJ1-2|TRBV28
CASSFRTAGYTF
TGTGCCAGCAGTTTTCGCACGGCTGGCTACACCTTC
>TRBD1|many|TRBJ2-4|TRBV27
CASRGATGTKNIQYF
TGTGCCAGCAGGGGAGCGACAGGGACCAAAAACATTCAGTACTTC
>NA|many|TRBJ2-6|TRBV15
CATSSAPGANVLTF
TGTGCCACCAGCAGCGCCCCCGGGGCCAACGTCCTGACTTTC
>NA|many|TRBJ1-1|TRBV11-2
CASSLGSVAGHLTNTEAFF
TGTGCCAGCAGCTTAGGTTCCGTCGCGGGACACCTTACCAACACTGAAGCTTTCTTT
>TRBD1|many|TRBJ2-2|TRBV10-3
CAIRTGDLAGELFF
TGTGCCATTCGGACAGGGGACCTCGCCGGGGAGCTGTTTTTT
>TRBD2|many|TRBJ2-4|TRBV6-2/TRBV6-3
CASRIRGGDIQYF
TGTGCCAGCAGGATACGGGGAGGGGACATTCAGTACTTC